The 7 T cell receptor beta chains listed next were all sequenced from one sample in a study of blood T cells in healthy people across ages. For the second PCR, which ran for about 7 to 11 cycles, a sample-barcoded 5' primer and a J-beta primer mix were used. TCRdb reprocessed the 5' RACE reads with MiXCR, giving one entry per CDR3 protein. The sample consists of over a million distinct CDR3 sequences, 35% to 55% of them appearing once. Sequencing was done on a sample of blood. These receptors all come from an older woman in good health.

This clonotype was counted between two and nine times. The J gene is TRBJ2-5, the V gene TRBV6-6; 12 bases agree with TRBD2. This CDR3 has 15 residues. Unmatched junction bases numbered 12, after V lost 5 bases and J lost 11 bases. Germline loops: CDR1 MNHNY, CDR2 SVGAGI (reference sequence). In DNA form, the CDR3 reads TGTGCCAGCAGTCCCCGGACTAGCGGGACGGGGGAGCAGTACTTC. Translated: CASSPRTSGTGEQYF.

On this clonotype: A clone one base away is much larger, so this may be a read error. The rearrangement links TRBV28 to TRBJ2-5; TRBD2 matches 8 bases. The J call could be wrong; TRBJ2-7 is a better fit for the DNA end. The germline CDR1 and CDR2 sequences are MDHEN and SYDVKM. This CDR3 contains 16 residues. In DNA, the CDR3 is TGTGCCAGCAGTACCAGGGTAGCGGGGATTCACTACGAGCAGTACTTC. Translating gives CASSTRVAGIHYEQYF.

Written as DNA, the CDR3 is TGCGCCAGCAGCTTGGGAAGGGCCGCTTTAGAGACCCAGTACTTC. Translating it yields CASSLGRAALETQYF. The chain employs TRBV5-1 and TRBJ2-5; D gene uncertain. Germline loops: CDR1 SGHRS, CDR2 YFSETQ. V lost 0 bases, J lost 4 bases, and 13 bases lay in between. CDR3 length: 15 residues. The full variable domain, in which reference TRBV5-1 and TRBJ2-5 provide the parts outside the CDR3, is KAGVTQTPRYLIKTRGQQVTLSCSPISGHRSVSWYQQTPGQGLQFLFEYFSETQRNKGNFPGRFSGRQFSNSRSEMNVSTLELGDSALYLCASSLGRAALETQYFGPGTRLLVL.

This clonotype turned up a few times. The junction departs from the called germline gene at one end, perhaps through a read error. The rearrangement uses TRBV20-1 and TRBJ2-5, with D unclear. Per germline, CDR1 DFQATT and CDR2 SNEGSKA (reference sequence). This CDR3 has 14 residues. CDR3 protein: CSARDHWAQETQYF. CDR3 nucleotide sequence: TGTAGTGCTAGAGATCATTGGGCCCAAGAGACCCAGTACTTC.

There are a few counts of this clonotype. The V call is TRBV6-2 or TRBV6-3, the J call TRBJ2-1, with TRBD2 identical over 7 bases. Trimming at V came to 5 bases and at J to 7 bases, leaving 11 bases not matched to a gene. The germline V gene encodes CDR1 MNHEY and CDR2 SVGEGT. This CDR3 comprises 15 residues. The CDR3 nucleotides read TGTGCCAGCAGTAATCAGCGGGACCTATCTAATGAGCAGTTCTTC. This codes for CASSNQRDLSNEQFF.

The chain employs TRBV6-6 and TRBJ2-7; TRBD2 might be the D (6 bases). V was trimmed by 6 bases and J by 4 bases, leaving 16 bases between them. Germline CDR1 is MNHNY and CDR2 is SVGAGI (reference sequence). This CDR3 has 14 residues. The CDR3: CASRSLEGTYEQYF. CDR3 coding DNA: TGTGCCAGCAGGTCCTTGGAGGGTACGTACGAGCAGTACTTC.

Here the CDR3 DNA reads TGTGCCAGCAGTCAGGGGCGCCTACCCTCCTACGAGCAGTACTTC. Protein: CASSQGRLPSYEQYF. This sequence joins TRBV12-3 or TRBV12-4 and TRBJ2-7; possibly TRBD1 for D (6 bases). CDR3 length: 15 amino acids. V dropped 5 bases and J dropped 0 bases, with 14 bases sitting between them.